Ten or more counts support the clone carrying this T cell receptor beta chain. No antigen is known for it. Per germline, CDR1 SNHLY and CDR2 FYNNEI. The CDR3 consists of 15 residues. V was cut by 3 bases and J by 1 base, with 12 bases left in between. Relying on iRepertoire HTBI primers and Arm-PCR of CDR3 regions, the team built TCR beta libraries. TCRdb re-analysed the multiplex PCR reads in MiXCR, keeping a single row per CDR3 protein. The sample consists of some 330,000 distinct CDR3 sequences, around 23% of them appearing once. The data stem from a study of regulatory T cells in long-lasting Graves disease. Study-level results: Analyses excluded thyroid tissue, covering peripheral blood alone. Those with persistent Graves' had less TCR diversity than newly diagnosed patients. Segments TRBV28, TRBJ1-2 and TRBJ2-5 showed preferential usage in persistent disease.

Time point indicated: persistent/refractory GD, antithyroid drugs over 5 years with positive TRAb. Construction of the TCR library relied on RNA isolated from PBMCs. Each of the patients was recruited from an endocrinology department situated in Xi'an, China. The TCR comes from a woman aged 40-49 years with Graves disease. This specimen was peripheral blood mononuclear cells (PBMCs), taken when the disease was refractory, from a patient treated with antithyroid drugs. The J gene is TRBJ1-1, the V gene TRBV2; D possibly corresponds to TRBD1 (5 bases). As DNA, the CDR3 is TGTGCCAGCAGTGATGGGGAGGGGCGGAACACTGAAGCTTTCTTT. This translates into CASSDGEGRNTEAFF.